Below are 27 T cell receptor beta chains sequenced from a single sample in a study of cytomegalovirus exposure and HLA in healthy donors. Repertoires were generated with immunoSEQ multiplex PCR, while TCRdb's copy carries only in-frame clones and drops some. Of 56,000 or so clones in the sample, 93% were seen once. Sequencing input: PBMCs. The receptor set was obtained from a woman between 18 and 30 years old in good health and CMV-seropositive.

This chain connects TRBV12-5 to TRBJ1-5; D is undetermined. The CDR3 is 14 residues long. The germline V gene has CDR1 LGHNT and CDR2 FRNRAP. V was pared by 0 bases and J by 11 bases, with 14 bases between. CDR3 amino acids: CASGLVLDREAQHF. The CDR3 DNA sequence: TGTGCTAGTGGTTTGGTACTTGATCGGGAGGCCCAGCATTTT.

The rearrangement uses TRBV25-1 and TRBJ2-1; 11 bases are a match to TRBD2. This CDR3 is 18 amino acids long. V shed 3 bases and J 6 bases; nucleotides not matched to a gene: 13. CDR1 is MGHDK and CDR2 is SYGVNS in the germline V gene. In DNA form, the CDR3 reads TGTGCCAGCAGTGATGTTGGGTTTCTAGCGGGGGGCTTCAATGAGCAGTTCTTC. This translates into CASSDVGFLAGGFNEQFF.

V gene TRBV6-1 combines with J gene TRBJ1-2; a possible D gene is TRBD1 (5 bases). The germline V gene encodes CDR1 MNHNS and CDR2 SASEGT. The V end was cut by 5 bases, the J end by 2 bases, with 12 bases between. The CDR3 totals 14 residues. CDR3 amino acids: CASSRDSVNYGYTF. The CDR3 DNA sequence: TGTGCCAGCAGTCGAGACAGTGTGAACTATGGCTACACCTTC.

The CDR3 DNA follows: TGCAGCGCCCGGACCTCCGACAGGGGCAGCACCGGGGAGCTGTTTTTT. Translated, it gives CSARTSDRGSTGELFF. This rearrangement joins TRBV29-1 to TRBJ2-2; 8 nucleotides match TRBD1. Germline trimming cut 7 bases from V and 4 bases from J; bases unmatched to any gene: 14. Germline V gene data show CDR1 as SQVTM and CDR2 as ANQGSEA. The CDR3 is 16 amino acids.

The J gene is TRBJ2-7, the V gene TRBV28, with 8 bases matching TRBD1. Germline V CDR1 and CDR2: MDHEN, SYDVKM. The CDR3 totals 13 residues. V gave up 10 bases and J gave up 3 bases; unmatched junction bases: 8. The CDR3 protein is CAIRQGPFYEQYF. The CDR3 DNA reads as TGTGCCATCAGACAGGGGCCCTTCTACGAGCAGTACTTC.

The genes are TRBV6-1 and TRBJ2-1, with 8 bases that match TRBD1. Germline lookup yields CDR1 MNHNS and CDR2 SASEGT. V shed 1 base, J shed 4 bases, and the junction held 6 bases outside the gene matches. This CDR3 spans 16 amino acids. The CDR3 nucleotides read TGTGCCAGCAGTGAAGTACCGGGACAGGTATACAATGAGCAGTTCTTC. This codes for CASSEVPGQVYNEQFF.

The sample holds one count of this clone. The J gene is TRBJ1-4, the V gene TRBV6-6; perhaps TRBD1 as D (5 bases). Trimming cost V 7 bases and J 0 bases, with 9 bases left between them. CDR1 is MNHNY and CDR2 is SVGAGI in the germline V gene (reference sequence). The CDR3 contains 14 residues. As DNA, the CDR3 is TGTGCCAGCACCTCAGGGACAACTAATGAAAAACTGTTTTTT. Amino acids: CASTSGTTNEKLFF.

The V gene is TRBV4-1, the J gene TRBJ2-1; D might be TRBD1 (6 bases). Germline V CDR1 and CDR2: MGHRA, YSYEKL. The V end lost 5 bases, the J end lost 8 bases, and 10 bases lay between the germline ends. The CDR3 runs 12 residues. The CDR3 DNA sequence: TGCGCCAGCAGCAGGGGGTTGGATGAGCAGTTCTTC. Its protein product is CASSRGLDEQFF.

The J gene is TRBJ2-3, the V gene TRBV14; 8 bases line up with TRBD2. V was clipped by 2 bases and J by 7 bases; unmatched bases: 11. The germline CDR1 and CDR2 sequences are SGHDN and FVKESK. The CDR3 has 16 residues. The CDR3 DNA reads TGTGCCAGCAGCCAAAGGCATGGGACTAGAGATTATACGCAGTATTTT. This translates into CASSQRHGTRDYTQYF.

DNA of the CDR3: TGCGCCAGCACCCAGCTTGGTATTCAGGGGGCTAAGTACAATGAGCAGTTCTTC. As protein: CASTQLGIQGAKYNEQFF. V and J are TRBV5-1 and TRBJ2-1, with 8 bases aligning to TRBD1. CDR1 is SGHRS, CDR2 YFSETQ, per germline. This CDR3 region has 18 residues. The J segment lost 4 bases and the V segment lost 6 bases, leaving 18 bases of the junction unmatched.

This clone appeared a few times. The V gene is TRBV30, the J gene TRBJ2-5, with D tentatively TRBD1 (6 bases). The CDR3 runs 20 residues. V shed 8 bases and J shed 1 base, with 35 bases lying between them. Germline CDR1 GTSNPN, CDR2 SVGIG (reference sequence). The CDR3 nucleotides are TGTGCCCTACGACCCAACCCCAGGGGTCCGGAACTACTCTTCCAAGAGACCCAGTACTTC. It yields the protein CALRPNPRGPELLFQETQYF.

The chain combines TRBV4-3 with TRBJ1-2, with 8 bases fitting TRBD1. This CDR3 is built from 16 residues. Germline V gene lookup returns CDR1 LGHNA and CDR2 YSLEER. Trimming at V came to 0 bases and at J to 4 bases, leaving 7 bases not matched to a gene. CDR3 nucleotides: TGCGCCAGCAGCCAAGAGGGGAGACAGGGGCCCTATGGCTACACCTTC. Translation: CASSQEGRQGPYGYTF.

The V call is TRBV11-2, the J call TRBJ1-4; D perhaps matches TRBD1 (5 bases). Per germline, CDR1 SGHAT and CDR2 FQNNGV. Trimming took 5 bases from V and 10 from J, leaving 14 bases between them. This CDR3 region has 13 residues. CDR3 nucleotides: TGTGCCAGCAGCCGACCGGGGGTGGGAAAACTGTTTTTT. Its protein product is CASSRPGVGKLFF.

This rearrangement joins TRBV19 to TRBJ1-1; D remains unclear. The CDR3 runs to 14 residues. With 5 bases removed from V and 0 bases from J, the gap between germline ends came to 10 bases. The germline gives CDR1 LNHDA, CDR2 SQIVND (reference sequence). CDR3 residues: CASSLSGLNTEAFF. The CDR3 DNA reads TGTGCCAGTAGTCTCTCGGGTTTGAACACTGAAGCTTTCTTT.

This chain connects TRBV10-3 to TRBJ1-2; D not certain. Germline-derived CDR1 and CDR2 are ENHRY and SYGVKD. V was trimmed by 3 bases and J by 4 bases, leaving 12 bases between them. This CDR3 comprises 14 residues. The CDR3 DNA follows: TGTGCCATCAGTGACCCTGAGGTATTCTATGGCTACACCTTC. Translation gives CAISDPEVFYGYTF.

The genes are TRBV15 and TRBJ1-2, with TRBD1 identical over 7 bases. CDR3 length: 14 amino acids. Germline V gene data show CDR1 as LNHNV and CDR2 as YYDKDF (reference sequence). Trimming took 3 bases from V and 2 from J; bases not matched to a gene: 3. CDR3 DNA sequence: TGTGCCACCAGCAGTCGACAGGGCAACTATGGCTACACCTTC. Its translation: CATSSRQGNYGYTF.

This chain uses TRBV27 with TRBJ1-1; D gene ambiguous. The CDR3 loop spans 12 amino acids. V lost 5 bases and J 7 bases, leaving 11 bases between the germline ends. Germline CDR1 reads MNHEY; CDR2 reads SMNVEV (reference sequence). Written as DNA, the CDR3 is TGTGCCAGCAGTGACAACAGCCATGAAGCTTTCTTT. Translation: CASSDNSHEAFF.

This sequence joins TRBV4-2 and TRBJ2-5, with TRBD2 matching over 13 bases. This CDR3 comprises 16 residues. Germline V CDR1 and CDR2: LGHNA, YNFKEQ. V gave up 4 bases and J gave up 5 bases; unmatched junction bases: 7. The CDR3 here is CASSLHTSGGAETQYF. CDR3 coding DNA: TGTGCCAGCAGCCTCCACACTAGCGGGGGGGCCGAGACCCAGTACTTC.

V usage is TRBV14 and J usage is TRBJ2-1, with a weak D call TRBD2 (6 bases). The germline V gene has CDR1 SGHDN and CDR2 FVKESK. V dropped 2 bases and J dropped 0 bases, with 23 bases sitting between them. This CDR3 contains 20 residues. CDR3 DNA sequence: TGTGCCAGCAGCCAATCTGCGGGACTTGACGCCCTGAGCTCCTACAATGAGCAGTTCTTC. As protein: CASSQSAGLDALSSYNEQFF. Drawing the rest from reference TRBV14 and TRBJ2-1, the complete variable domain is EAGVTQFPSHSVIEKGQTVTLRCDPISGHDNLYWYRRVMGKEIKFLLHFVKESKQDESGMPNNRFLAERTGGTYSTLKVQPAELEDSGVYFCASSQSAGLDALSSYNEQFFGPGTRLTVL.

This chain connects TRBV15 to TRBJ1-2; D gene uncertain. V lost 0 bases to trimming and J lost 2 bases, with 13 bases between them. CDR1 and CDR2 (germline): LNHNV, YYDKDF (reference sequence). This CDR3 has 16 residues. Here the CDR3 DNA reads TGTGCCACCAGCAGAGAGTATCGGACTCCAAACTATGGCTACACCTTC. It is translated as CATSREYRTPNYGYTF.

The V call is TRBV7-9, the J call TRBJ1-1, with a possible D match to TRBD1 (6 bases). This CDR3 has 15 amino acids. Germline V CDR1 and CDR2: SEHNR, FQNEAQ (reference sequence). V was clipped by 5 bases and J by 3 bases, with 16 bases between them. Written as DNA, the CDR3 is TGTGCCAGCAGCATGGGGGGGGGCGTTGACACTGAAGCTTTCTTT. Translated, it gives CASSMGGGVDTEAFF.

The chain carries TRBV19 and TRBJ2-7; 9 bases are a match to TRBD2. Trimming removed 5 bases from V and 4 bases from J; junction bases left unmatched: 12. Germline-derived CDR1 and CDR2 are LNHDA and SQIVND (reference sequence). The length of the CDR3 is 16 residues. The CDR3 DNA is TGTGCCAGTAGTCCCGCGGGGGGGCCGATCACGTACGAGCAGTACTTC. It codes for CASSPAGGPITYEQYF. Full variable domain (missing parts from reference TRBV19 and TRBJ2-7): DGGITQSPKYLFRKEGQNVTLSCEQNLNHDAMYWYRQDPGQGLRLIYYSQIVNDFQKGDIAEGYSVSREKKESFPLTVTSAQKNPTAFYLCASSPAGGPITYEQYFGPGTRLTVT.

The rearrangement uses TRBV15 and TRBJ1-1; 8 bases line up with TRBD1. Germline values: CDR1 LNHNV, CDR2 YYDKDF (reference sequence). The CDR3 is 18 residues long. After removal of 1 base from V and 3 bases from J, the junction contained 13 bases not matched to a gene. The CDR3: CATSRAAGQGGKDTEAFF. The CDR3 coding sequence is TGTGCCACCAGCAGAGCGGCAGGACAGGGTGGGAAGGACACTGAAGCTTTCTTT.

The gene calls are TRBV5-1 and TRBJ2-1; tentative D call: TRBD2 (7 bases). Trimming pared 9 bases from V and 4 bases from J, leaving 17 bases between. Germline V gives CDR1 SGHRS, CDR2 YFSETQ. The CDR3 consists of 14 residues. The CDR3 sequence is CATRGLAEYNEQFF. The CDR3 DNA follows: TGCGCCACCCGGGGGCTAGCGGAATACAATGAGCAGTTCTTC.

The rearrangement joins TRBV7-6 to TRBJ2-5; the D gene is possibly TRBD1 (5 bases). V was clipped by 5 bases and J by 5 bases, with 12 bases between them. CDR1 and CDR2 from the germline V gene are SGHVS and FNYEAQ. This CDR3 contains 13 residues. The DNA of the CDR3 is TGTGCCAGCAGCCCAGGGTTGGAGGAGACCCAGTACTTC. This translates into CASSPGLEETQYF.

The chain links TRBV6-5 to TRBJ2-3; possibly TRBD1 for D (6 bases). The V gene lost 6 bases and the J gene lost 5 bases, with 12 bases spanning the gap. The CDR3 runs to 13 residues. CDR1 MNHEY and CDR2 SVGAGI come from the germline V gene. The CDR3 bases are TGTGCCAGCAGACCCACGGACAGAGATACGCAGTATTTT. Translating gives CASRPTDRDTQYF.

The gene calls are TRBV6-6 and TRBJ2-7, with a weak D call TRBD1 (6 bases). Trimming left V 0 bases short and J 8 bases short, with 11 bases between. Looked up from germline, CDR1 is MNHNY and CDR2 is SVGAGI (reference sequence). The CDR3 runs to 13 residues. The CDR3, as DNA: TGTGCCAGCAGTTACTCAGCACAGGGTAAGCAGTACTTC. Protein product: CASSYSAQGKQYF.